What follows are 10 T cell receptor beta chains derived from one specimen sequenced in a study of blood T cell repertoires in COVID-19. The data were produced by immunoSEQ multiplex PCR, yet TCRdb's version contains in-frame clones alone and is incomplete. Of approximately 140,000 clones in the sample, around 90% were seen once. Sequencing input: peripheral blood. These receptors came from a human donor with COVID-19, enrolled during active disease. The donor label of this sample is uncertain.

J is TRBJ1-1 and V is TRBV19; TRBD1 matches 12 bases. The germline gives CDR1 LNHDA, CDR2 SQIVND (reference sequence). V lost 8 bases to trimming and J lost 0 bases; unmatched junction nucleotides: 10. This CDR3 has 17 amino acids. The CDR3, as DNA: TGTGCCAGTCATCCGGGACAGGGGGCGGTGATGAACACTGAAGCTTTCTTT. Protein sequence: CASHPGQGAVMNTEAFF.

The genes are TRBV5-1 and TRBJ2-5, with D unresolved. CDR1 and CDR2 from the germline V gene are SGHRS and YFSETQ. This CDR3 has 12 residues. The V end was cut by 4 bases, the J end by 3 bases, with 7 bases between. The CDR3 spells CASSPPEETQYF. CDR3 DNA sequence: TGCGCCAGCAGCCCCCCAGAAGAGACCCAGTACTTC.

V gene TRBV6-1 combines with J gene TRBJ2-7; no clear D gene. V lost 1 base and J lost 3, with 7 bases in between. The CDR3 covers 13 residues. Germline V gene data show CDR1 as MNHNS and CDR2 as SASEGT. The CDR3 DNA sequence: TGTGCCAGCAGTGAAGGACAAGACTACGAGCAGTACTTC. Translation: CASSEGQDYEQYF.

V is TRBV5-1 and J is TRBJ2-7, with 10 nucleotides matching TRBD1. Germline values: CDR1 SGHRS, CDR2 YFSETQ. Trimming removed 3 bases from V and 5 bases from J; junction bases left unmatched: 5. The CDR3 is made up of 14 amino acids. The CDR3 is CASSWGDRGHEQYF. As DNA, the CDR3 is TGCGCCAGCAGCTGGGGGGACAGGGGCCACGAGCAGTACTTC.

The rearrangement uses TRBV12-3 or TRBV12-4 and TRBJ1-5; D gene unclear. The CDR3 runs 13 residues. Trimming left V 0 bases short and J 5 bases short, with 5 bases between. This chain's CDR3 is CASSLAGDQPQHF. The CDR3 DNA sequence: TGTGCCAGCAGTTTAGCCGGTGATCAGCCCCAGCATTTT.

Only a few counts were recorded for this clone. V and J are TRBV6-5 and TRBJ1-2; maybe TRBD1 (5 bases). The V end lost 0 bases, the J end lost 3 bases, and 8 bases lay between the germline ends. CDR3 size: 14 residues. Germline V gene data show CDR1 as MNHEY and CDR2 as SVGAGI. The CDR3 sequence is CASSYSGVYYGYTF. The CDR3 DNA is TGTGCCAGCAGTTACTCAGGGGTCTACTATGGCTACACCTTC.

This sequence joins TRBV13 and TRBJ2-3; a weak D match, TRBD2 (5 bases). V was clipped by 1 base and J by 0 bases, with 14 bases between them. The CDR3 is made up of 17 amino acids. Germline V gene data show CDR1 as PRHDT and CDR2 as FYEKMQ (reference sequence). CDR3 region: CASSLVRARTSTDTQYF. The CDR3 DNA follows: TGTGCCAGCAGCTTAGTGAGGGCTCGTACTAGCACAGATACGCAGTATTTT.

V is TRBV5-1 and J is TRBJ2-7, with 14 bases that match TRBD2. The CDR3 spans 19 residues. Germline CDR1 and CDR2: SGHRS and YFSETQ. The trim removed 0 bases at V and 5 bases at J, leaving 13 bases unmatched. The CDR3 nucleotides read TGCGCCAGCAGCTTGGCCGGGACTAGCGGGAGAGGGCTCCCAAACGAGCAGTACTTC. This gives the protein CASSLAGTSGRGLPNEQYF.

This chain joins TRBV18 and TRBJ1-4, with 9 bases identical to TRBD1. V gave up 0 bases and J gave up 6 bases; unmatched junction bases: 5. CDR1 KGHSH and CDR2 LQKENI come from the germline V gene. This CDR3 region has 16 residues. DNA for the CDR3: TGTGCCAGCTCACCACCGAGGGGACAGGGTGATGAAAAACTGTTTTTT. Its translation: CASSPPRGQGDEKLFF.

The J gene is TRBJ2-5, the V gene TRBV7-8; 7 bases line up with TRBD1. This CDR3 has 15 amino acids. V shed 3 bases, J shed 5 bases, and the junction held 9 bases outside the gene matches. Germline V CDR1 and CDR2: SGHVS, FQNEAQ. This CDR3 reads CASSFGTAGGETQYF. In DNA, the CDR3 is TGTGCCAGCAGCTTCGGGACAGCAGGTGGGGAGACCCAGTACTTC.